The 12 T cell receptor beta chains below all came from one sample that was sequenced in a study of blood T cell repertoires in COVID-19. TCRdb keeps only in-frame clones here, not all; method: immunoSEQ multiplex PCR. Of around 280,000 clones in the sample, 85% were seen once. Sequencing was done on a sample of peripheral blood. The receptors shown here come from a woman between 50 and 59 years old with active or convalescent COVID-19.

This clone came up a few times. V gene TRBV7-6 combines with J gene TRBJ2-1; possibly TRBD1 for D (5 bases). Germline values: CDR1 SGHVS, CDR2 FNYEAQ. The CDR3 spans 14 residues. V lost 5 bases and J 0 bases, leaving 8 bases between the germline ends. CDR3 in DNA: TGTGCCAGCAGCGCTCAGGGCTCCTACAATGAGCAGTTCTTC. Its protein product is CASSAQGSYNEQFF.

The table lists this clone with a few counts. The gene calls are TRBV15 and TRBJ2-7; D perhaps matches TRBD1 (6 bases). Germline loops: CDR1 LNHNV, CDR2 YYDKDF (reference sequence). The CDR3 is 14 residues long. Trimming removed 5 bases at V and 3 bases at J, with 14 bases between. The CDR3 coding sequence is TGTGCCACCAGCGGACAGACGGGCCTCTACGAGCAGTACTTC. Its translation is CATSGQTGLYEQYF.

Details on this clone: This specimen includes other DNA sequences encoding the same CDR3. This sequence joins TRBV5-6 and TRBJ1-1; TRBD1 is a possible D gene (6 bases). The CDR3 is made up of 14 amino acids. The V end was cut by 2 bases, the J end by 4 bases, with 12 bases between. CDR1 and CDR2 from the germline V gene are SGHDT and YYEEEE. The CDR3 loop is CASSLVQGGTEAFF. In DNA form, the CDR3 reads TGTGCCAGCAGCTTAGTACAAGGGGGCACTGAAGCTTTCTTT.

This chain joins TRBV29-1 and TRBJ1-2; tentatively, D is TRBD1 (5 bases). This CDR3 is 12 amino acids long. The V and J ends lost 5 bases and 8 bases respectively, with 15 bases between them. Germline V gene sequence: CDR1 SQVTM, CDR2 ANQGSEA. The DNA for the CDR3 is TGCAGCGTTCAGCAAACGGGGGTCGGCTACACCTTC. Amino acid sequence: CSVQQTGVGYTF.

This chain connects TRBV4-2 to TRBJ2-4; 7 positions agree with TRBD2. Germline CDR1 LGHNA, CDR2 YNFKEQ. The CDR3 sequence is 13 residues long. Trimming cost V 2 bases and J 12 bases; bases outside gene matches: 7. The CDR3 region has the DNA TGTGCCAGCAGCCAAACCACCGGGACTACTCAGTACTTC. It yields the protein CASSQTTGTTQYF.

V usage is TRBV30 and J usage is TRBJ2-1; TRBD2 agrees at 8 bases. J was trimmed by 6 bases and V by 0 bases; bases with no gene match: 7. Germline CDR1 reads GTSNPN; CDR2 reads SVGIG (reference sequence). The CDR3 covers 15 residues. The CDR3 spells CAWSVGSSGPNEQFF. CDR3 bases: TGTGCCTGGAGTGTCGGGTCTAGCGGGCCCAATGAGCAGTTCTTC.

This clone has just a few counts. The chain has TRBV7-9 and TRBJ2-7, with D maybe TRBD1 (6 bases). The germline V and J ends were trimmed by 5 bases and 4 bases, with 18 bases remaining between them. The germline V gene encodes CDR1 SEHNR and CDR2 FQNEAQ (reference sequence). The CDR3 is made up of 15 amino acids. CDR3 DNA: TGTGCCAGCAGCCTGCCAGCAGGGGCAAGGTACGAGCAGTACTTC. Translated, it gives CASSLPAGARYEQYF.

This sequence joins TRBV27 and TRBJ2-3, with TRBD2 identical over 8 bases. CDR1 MNHEY and CDR2 SMNVEV come from the germline V gene (reference sequence). The ends lost 8 bases at V and 0 bases at J; junction bases unmatched: 16. CDR3 length equals 18 residues. CDR3 nucleotide sequence: TGTGCCAGCCGAACCCTTTATAGCGGGATGCGGAGCACAGATACGCAGTATTTT. It yields the protein CASRTLYSGMRSTDTQYF.

The J gene is TRBJ1-3, the V gene TRBV5-1; TRBD1 aligns across 8 bases. This CDR3 is built from 14 residues. V lost 3 bases and J lost 2; bases outside the gene matches: 1. In germline, CDR1 is SGHRS, CDR2 YFSETQ. The CDR3, as DNA: TGCGCCAGCAGCTCGACAGGGGCTGGAAACACCATATATTTT. It translates to CASSSTGAGNTIYF.

The gene calls are TRBV5-8 and TRBJ1-2; tentative D call: TRBD1 (5 bases). V gave up 1 base and J gave up 2 bases, with 9 bases separating them. The germline V gene has CDR1 SGHTS and CDR2 YDEGEE. The CDR3 runs 14 residues. The CDR3 loop is CASSLRDRNYGYTF. CDR3 DNA sequence: TGTGCCAGCAGCTTGCGTGACAGAAACTATGGCTACACCTTC. Using reference TRBV5-8 and TRBJ1-2 for the parts outside the CDR3, the full variable domain is EAGVTQSPTHLIKTRGQQATLRCSPISGHTSVYWYQQALGLGLQFLLWYDEGEERNRGNFPPRFSGRQFPNYSSELNVNALELEDSALYLCASSLRDRNYGYTFGSGTRLTVV.

Notes on this clone: A much larger clone lies one base from this, so it may be a read error. The chain couples TRBV13 to TRBJ1-6; 9 bases map to TRBD1. The CDR3 runs 14 residues. Germline trimming cut 5 bases from V and 7 bases from J; bases unmatched to any gene: 3. The germline V gene encodes CDR1 PRHDT and CDR2 FYEKMQ (reference sequence). The CDR3: CASSPGQGNSPLHF. The CDR3 DNA is TGTGCCAGCAGCCCGGGACAGGGAAATTCACCCCTCCACTTT.

The CDR3 coding sequence is TGTGCCAGCAGCGTAGCGACAGGGGGCTCTGGCTACACCTTC. Its translation: CASSVATGGSGYTF. The chain has TRBV9 and TRBJ1-2; 10 bases map to TRBD1. Germline CDR1 SGDLS, CDR2 YYNGEE. The V and J ends lost 0 bases and 7 bases, in that order; junction bases with no gene match: 3. The CDR3 is 14 residues long.